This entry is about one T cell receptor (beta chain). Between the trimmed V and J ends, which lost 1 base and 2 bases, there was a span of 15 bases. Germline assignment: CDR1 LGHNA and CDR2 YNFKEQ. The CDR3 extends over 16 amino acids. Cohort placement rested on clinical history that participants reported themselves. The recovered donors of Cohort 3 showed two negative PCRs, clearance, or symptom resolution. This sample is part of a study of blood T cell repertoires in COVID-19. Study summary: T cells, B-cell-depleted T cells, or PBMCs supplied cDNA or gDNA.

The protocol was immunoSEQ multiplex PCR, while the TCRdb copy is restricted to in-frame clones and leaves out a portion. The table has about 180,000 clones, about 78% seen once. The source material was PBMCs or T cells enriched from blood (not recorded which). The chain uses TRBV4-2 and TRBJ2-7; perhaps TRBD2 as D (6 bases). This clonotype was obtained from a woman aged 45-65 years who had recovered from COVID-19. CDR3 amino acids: CASSQGLGRSPYEQYF. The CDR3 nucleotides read TGTGCCAGCAGCCAAGGATTGGGGAGGAGCCCCTACGAGCAGTACTTC.